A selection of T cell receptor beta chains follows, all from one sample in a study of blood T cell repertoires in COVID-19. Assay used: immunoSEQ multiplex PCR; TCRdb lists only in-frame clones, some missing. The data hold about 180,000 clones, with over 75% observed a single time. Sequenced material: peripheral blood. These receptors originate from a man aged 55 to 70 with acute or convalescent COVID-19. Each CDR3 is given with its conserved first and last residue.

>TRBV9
CASSAQDRSLSGNTIYF
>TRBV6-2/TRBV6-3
CASSSGLAGSYEQYF
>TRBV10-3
CAIQASGGLYEQYF
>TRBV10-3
CAITSANNEQFF
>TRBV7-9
CASSFVASGKSYEQYF
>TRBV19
CASSIAPNRGTEAFF
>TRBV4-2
CASGQASRGLSEQFF
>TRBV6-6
CASSYSSTEAFF
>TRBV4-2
CASSQGTASRLYGYTF
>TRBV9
CASSVGGSYNEQFF
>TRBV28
CASARPGSGYTF
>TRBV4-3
CASSLTLGQGGEKLFF
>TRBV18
CATYSRGGREDTQYF
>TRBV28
CASSLWGTGREGDEQFF
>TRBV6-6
CASSLEGTRTEAFF
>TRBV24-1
CATSDSQVPQETQYF
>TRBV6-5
CASTPTGTGNQPQHF
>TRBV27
CASSLSGGGTLQNQPQHF
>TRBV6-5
CAVMAVGANVLTF
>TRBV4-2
CASSQPTGLTDTQYF
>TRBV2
CASSVRGVGTLLTYEQYF
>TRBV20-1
CSASPQTGENYGYTF
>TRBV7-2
CASSLWTSGTYEQYF
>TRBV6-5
CASSYSIAGGNEQYF
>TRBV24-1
CATSDWGTGGADTQYF
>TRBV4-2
CASSGRDRGGSNQPQHF
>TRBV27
CASSLAGAYEQYF
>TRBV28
CASRQLGGPKNIQYF
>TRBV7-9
CASSLEGTGNEKLFF
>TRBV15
CATSRGNSGPTDTQYF
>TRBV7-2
CASSRLAGGSYEQYF
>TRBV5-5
CASSLADRPETQYF
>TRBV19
CASSMGTLSTDTQYF
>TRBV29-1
CSAGTGEFGYTF
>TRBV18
CASTQGYYEQYF
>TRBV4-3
CASSQSTRNEKLFF
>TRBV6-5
CASREFSGNTIYF
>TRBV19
CASSTTEHSPLHF
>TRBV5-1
CASSLGHRGPGNTIYF
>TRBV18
CASSPRPAGVNYGYTF
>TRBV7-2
CASSFWPSGSYKGTYEQYF
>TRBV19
CASSVSAGTGGRPQHF
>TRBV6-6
CASKPGQGVGEQYF
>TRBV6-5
CASTSGTTLGEQYF
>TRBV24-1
CATSDPRGDRGNTGELFF
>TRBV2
CASRGTGQITGELFF
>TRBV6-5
CASKEGHSTDTQYF
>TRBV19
CASSIPTFGQPQHF
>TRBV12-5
CASGLVPWGRAYYNEQFF
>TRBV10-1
CASSDISDFSLANVLTF
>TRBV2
CASSRDRAAKNIQYF